This T cell receptor beta chain emerged from a study of beta chain features in type 1 diabetes. The entirety of the isolated RNA underwent reverse transcription, so expressed TCRB transcripts were sequenced. Profiling relied on immunoSEQ multiplex PCR, and the TCRdb table lists in-frame clones only, not all of them. Altogether 450,000 to 600,000 clones are present, about 29% being singletons, with the ten largest covering around 0.065%. The V and J ends lost 9 bases and 2 bases respectively, with 1 base between them. The germline V gene has CDR1 SEHNR and CDR2 FQNEAQ (reference sequence). CDR3 length: 9 amino acids.

The sequenced sample consisted of naive CD4+ T cells from blood. The chain links TRBV7-9 to TRBJ2-5, with no clear D. This TCR was sampled from a man between 18 and 29 years old in good health. The CDR3 coding sequence is TGTGCCAGACAAGAGACCCAGTACTTC. Protein: CARQETQYF.